This T cell receptor beta chain was identified in a study of blood T cell repertoires in COVID-19. The participants were between about 18 and 90 years old and came from fewer than 25 US areas. This clone was found once. CDR3 length: 12 residues. The germline gives CDR1 SGHNT, CDR2 YENEEA. J was trimmed by 6 bases and V by 5 bases; bases with no gene match: 3. Profiled with immunoSEQ multiplex PCR; TCRdb holds only in-frame clones, not every one. The sample shows 200,000 or so clones, about four fifths of them seen only once. The gene calls are TRBV11-3 and TRBJ1-2; 7 bases line up with TRBD1. The sequence derives from a man aged 55-75 years who had recovered from COVID-19. The specimen was PBMCs or T cells enriched from blood (not recorded which). The CDR3 coding sequence is TGTGCCAGCAGCCCAACAGGGGATGGCTACACCTTC. Translated, it gives CASSPTGDGYTF. Variable domain in full (rest from reference TRBV11-3 and TRBJ1-2): EAGVVQSPRYKIIEKKQPVAFWCNPISGHNTLYWYLQNLGQGPELLIRYENEEAVDDSQLPKDRFSAERLKGVDSTLKIQPAELGDSAVYLCASSPTGDGYTFGSGTRLTVV.